This T cell receptor beta chain was captured in a study of T cell responses to AZD1222 COVID-19 vaccine. General study findings and limits: A rise in Spike-specific TCR breadth and depth followed two AZD1222 doses.

In regard to this clone: The target antigen is unknown.

Trimming took 2 bases from V and 1 from J; bases not matched to a gene: 2. Germline assignment: CDR1 SGHTA and CDR2 FQGTGA. The CDR3 loop spans 16 amino acids. The assay was immunoSEQ multiplex PCR, and TCRdb's table has in-frame clones only and misses some. The repertoire includes about 98,000 clones, more than 85% of them detected once, and 5% sits in the top ten. The TCR was taken from an adult in good health. The chain carries TRBV7-3 and TRBJ2-1; 10 bases map to TRBD2. Sequenced material: peripheral blood, taken on day 0 of AZD1222 vaccination. CDR3 residues: CASSLQAGGSYNEQFF. The CDR3 DNA is TGTGCCAGCAGCTTACAAGCGGGAGGGTCCTACAATGAGCAGTTCTTC.